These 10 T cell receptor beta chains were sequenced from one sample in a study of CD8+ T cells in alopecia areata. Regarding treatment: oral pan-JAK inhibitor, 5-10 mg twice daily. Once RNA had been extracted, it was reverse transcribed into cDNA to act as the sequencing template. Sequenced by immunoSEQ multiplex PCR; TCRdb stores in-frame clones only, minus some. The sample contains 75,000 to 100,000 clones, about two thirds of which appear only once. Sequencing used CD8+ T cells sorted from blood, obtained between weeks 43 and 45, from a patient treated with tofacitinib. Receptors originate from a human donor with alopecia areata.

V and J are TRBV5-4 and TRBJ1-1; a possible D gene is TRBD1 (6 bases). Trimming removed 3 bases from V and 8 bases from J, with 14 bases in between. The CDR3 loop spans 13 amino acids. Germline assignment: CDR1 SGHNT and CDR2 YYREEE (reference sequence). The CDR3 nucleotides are TGTGCCAGCAGCTCGGACAGCCCCACAGAAGCTTTCTTT. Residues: CASSSDSPTEAFF.

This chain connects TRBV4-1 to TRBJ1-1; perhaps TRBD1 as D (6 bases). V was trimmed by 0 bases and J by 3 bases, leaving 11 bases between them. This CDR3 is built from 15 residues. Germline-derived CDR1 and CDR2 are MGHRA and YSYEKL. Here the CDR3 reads CASSQDLRQDTEAFF. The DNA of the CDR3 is TGCGCCAGCAGCCAAGATTTAAGACAGGACACTGAAGCTTTCTTT.

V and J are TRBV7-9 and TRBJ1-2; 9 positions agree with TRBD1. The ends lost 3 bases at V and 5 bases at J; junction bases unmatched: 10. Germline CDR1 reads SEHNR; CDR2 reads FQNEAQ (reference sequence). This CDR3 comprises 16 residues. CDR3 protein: CASSLHEGTGRYGYTF. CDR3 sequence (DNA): TGTGCCAGCAGCTTGCACGAAGGGACAGGGCGGTATGGCTACACCTTC.

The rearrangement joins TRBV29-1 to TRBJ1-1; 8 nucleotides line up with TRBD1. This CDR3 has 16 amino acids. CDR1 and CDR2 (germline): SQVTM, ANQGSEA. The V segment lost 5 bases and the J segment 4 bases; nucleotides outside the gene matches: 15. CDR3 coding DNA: TGCAGCGTTTTGGGACAGGCCACCGGGGCCCTCACTGAAGCTTTCTTT. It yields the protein CSVLGQATGALTEAFF. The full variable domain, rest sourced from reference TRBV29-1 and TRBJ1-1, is SAVISQKPSRDICQRGTSLTIQCQVDSQVTMMFWYRQQPGQSLTLIATANQGSEATYESGFVIDKFPISRPNLTFSTLTVSNMSPEDSSIYLCSVLGQATGALTEAFFGQGTRLTVV.

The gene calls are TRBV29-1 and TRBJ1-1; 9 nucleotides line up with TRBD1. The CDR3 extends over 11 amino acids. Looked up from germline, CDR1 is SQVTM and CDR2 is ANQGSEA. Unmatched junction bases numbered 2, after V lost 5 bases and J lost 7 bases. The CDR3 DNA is TGCAGCGTTCTGGACAGGGGTGAAGCTTTCTTT. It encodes CSVLDRGEAFF.

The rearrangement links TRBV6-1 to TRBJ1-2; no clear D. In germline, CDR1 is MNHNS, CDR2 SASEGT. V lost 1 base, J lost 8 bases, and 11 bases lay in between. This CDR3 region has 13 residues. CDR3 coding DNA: TGTGCCAGCAGTGAAGGGTCCCTTTGGGGCTACACCTTC. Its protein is CASSEGSLWGYTF.

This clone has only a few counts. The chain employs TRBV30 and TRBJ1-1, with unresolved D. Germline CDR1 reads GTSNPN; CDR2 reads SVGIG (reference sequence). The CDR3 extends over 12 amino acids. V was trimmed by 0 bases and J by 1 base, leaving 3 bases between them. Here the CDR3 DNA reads TGTGCCTGGAGTGTAGGGAACACTGAAGCTTTCTTT. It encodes CAWSVGNTEAFF.

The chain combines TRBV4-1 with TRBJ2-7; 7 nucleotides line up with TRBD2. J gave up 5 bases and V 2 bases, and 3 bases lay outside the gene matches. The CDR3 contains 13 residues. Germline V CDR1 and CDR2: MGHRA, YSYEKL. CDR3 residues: CASSQLAGDEQYF. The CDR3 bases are TGCGCCAGCAGCCAACTTGCGGGGGACGAGCAGTACTTC.

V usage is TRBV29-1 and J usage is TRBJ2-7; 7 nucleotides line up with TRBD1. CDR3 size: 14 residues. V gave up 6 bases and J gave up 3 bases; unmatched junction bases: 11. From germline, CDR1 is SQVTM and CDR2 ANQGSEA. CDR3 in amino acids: CSVLDLGQDYEQYF. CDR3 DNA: TGCAGCGTCCTTGATTTAGGACAGGACTACGAGCAGTACTTC.

In nucleotides, the CDR3 is TGCGCCAGCAGCCAAGATCCTAGCGGGGGCCACACAGATACGCAGTATTTT. This sequence encodes CASSQDPSGGHTDTQYF. V gene TRBV4-1 combines with J gene TRBJ2-3; 10 bases are shared with TRBD2. In germline, CDR1 is MGHRA, CDR2 YSYEKL. This CDR3 contains 17 residues. The V gene end was trimmed by 0 bases and the J gene end by 2 bases; junction bases not matched to a gene: 5.